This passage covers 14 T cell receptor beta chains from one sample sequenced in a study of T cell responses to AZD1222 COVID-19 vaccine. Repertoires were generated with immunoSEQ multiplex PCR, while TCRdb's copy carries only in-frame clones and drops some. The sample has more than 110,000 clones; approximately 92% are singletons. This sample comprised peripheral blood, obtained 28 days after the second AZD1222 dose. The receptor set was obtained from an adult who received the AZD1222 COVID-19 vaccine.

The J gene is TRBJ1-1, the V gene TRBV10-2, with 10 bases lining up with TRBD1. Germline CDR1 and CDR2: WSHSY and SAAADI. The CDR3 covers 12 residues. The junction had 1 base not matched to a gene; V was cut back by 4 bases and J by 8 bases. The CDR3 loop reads CASSGTGGEAFF. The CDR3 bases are TGCGCCAGCAGTGGGACAGGGGGGGAAGCTTTCTTT.

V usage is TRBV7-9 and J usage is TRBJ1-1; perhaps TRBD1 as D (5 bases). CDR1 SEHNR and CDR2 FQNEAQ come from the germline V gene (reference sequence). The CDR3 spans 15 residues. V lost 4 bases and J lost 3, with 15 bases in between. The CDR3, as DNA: TGTGCCAGCAGCTCCTATGGGCGGGGGGACACTGAAGCTTTCTTT. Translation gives CASSSYGRGDTEAFF.

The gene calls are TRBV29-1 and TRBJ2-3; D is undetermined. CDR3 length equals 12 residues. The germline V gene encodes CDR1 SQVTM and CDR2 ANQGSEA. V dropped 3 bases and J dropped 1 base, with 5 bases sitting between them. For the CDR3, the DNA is TGCAGCGTTGACGCAGGCACAGATACGCAGTATTTT. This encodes CSVDAGTDTQYF.

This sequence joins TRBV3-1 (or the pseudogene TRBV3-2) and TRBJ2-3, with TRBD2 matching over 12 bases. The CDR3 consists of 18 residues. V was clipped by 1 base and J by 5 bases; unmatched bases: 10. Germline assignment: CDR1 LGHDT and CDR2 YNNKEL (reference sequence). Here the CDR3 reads CASSQARLAGVWRDTQYF. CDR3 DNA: TGTGCCAGCAGCCAAGCTCGACTAGCGGGAGTATGGAGAGATACGCAGTATTTT.

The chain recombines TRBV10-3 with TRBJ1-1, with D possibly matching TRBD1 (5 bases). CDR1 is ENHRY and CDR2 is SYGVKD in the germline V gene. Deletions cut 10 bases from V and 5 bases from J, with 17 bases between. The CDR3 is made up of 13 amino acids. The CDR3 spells CANSQESGTEAFF. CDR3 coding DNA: TGTGCCAACTCACAGGAGTCGGGTACTGAAGCTTTCTTT.

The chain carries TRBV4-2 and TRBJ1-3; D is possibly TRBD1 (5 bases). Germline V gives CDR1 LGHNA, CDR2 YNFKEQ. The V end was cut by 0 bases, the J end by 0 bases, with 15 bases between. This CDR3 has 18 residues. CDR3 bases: TGTGCCAGCAGCCAAGATTGGGCAGGGTTAAACTCTGGAAACACCATATATTTT. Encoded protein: CASSQDWAGLNSGNTIYF.

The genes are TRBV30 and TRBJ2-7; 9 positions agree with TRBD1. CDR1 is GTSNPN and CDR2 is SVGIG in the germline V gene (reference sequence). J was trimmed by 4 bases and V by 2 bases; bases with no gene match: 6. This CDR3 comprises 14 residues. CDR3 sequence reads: CAWSKRDRDYEQYF. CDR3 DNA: TGTGCCTGGAGTAAACGGGACAGGGATTACGAGCAGTACTTC.

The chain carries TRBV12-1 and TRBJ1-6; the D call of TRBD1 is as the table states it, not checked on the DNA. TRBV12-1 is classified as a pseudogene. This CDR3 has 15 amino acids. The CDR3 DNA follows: TGTGCCAGCAGCTTCCACAGGGGGCCTCGGGCACCCCTCCACTTT. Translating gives CASSFHRGPRAPLHF.

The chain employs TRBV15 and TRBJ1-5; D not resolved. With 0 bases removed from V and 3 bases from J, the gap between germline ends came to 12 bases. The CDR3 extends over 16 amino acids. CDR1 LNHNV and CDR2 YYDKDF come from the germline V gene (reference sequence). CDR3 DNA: TGTGCCACCAGCAGAGAGCCTTGGCAGCCCAATCAGCCCCAGCATTTT. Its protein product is CATSREPWQPNQPQHF.

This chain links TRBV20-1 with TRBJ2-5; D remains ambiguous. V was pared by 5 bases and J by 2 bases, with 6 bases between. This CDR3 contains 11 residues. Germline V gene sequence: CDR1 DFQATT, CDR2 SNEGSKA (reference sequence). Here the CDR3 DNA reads TGCAGTGCTCAGAATCAAGAGACCCAGTACTTC. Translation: CSAQNQETQYF.

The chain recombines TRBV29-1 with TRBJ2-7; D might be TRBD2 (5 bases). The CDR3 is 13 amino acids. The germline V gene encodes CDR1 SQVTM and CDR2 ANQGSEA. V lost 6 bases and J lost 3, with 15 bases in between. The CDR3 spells CSVQRALGYEQYF. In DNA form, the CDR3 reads TGCAGCGTCCAGAGGGCCCTGGGCTACGAGCAGTACTTC.

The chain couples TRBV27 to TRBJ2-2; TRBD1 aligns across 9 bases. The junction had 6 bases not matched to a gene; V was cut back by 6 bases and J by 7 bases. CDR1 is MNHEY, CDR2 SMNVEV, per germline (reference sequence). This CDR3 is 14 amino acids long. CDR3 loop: CASRRTGASGELFF. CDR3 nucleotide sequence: TGTGCCAGCAGGAGGACAGGGGCGAGCGGGGAGCTGTTTTTT.

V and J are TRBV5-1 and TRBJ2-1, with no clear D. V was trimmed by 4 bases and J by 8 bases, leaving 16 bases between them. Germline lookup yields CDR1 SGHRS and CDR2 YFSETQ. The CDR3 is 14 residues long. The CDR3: CASSVQSTGDEQFF. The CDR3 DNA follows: TGCGCCAGCAGCGTCCAATCCACGGGCGATGAGCAGTTCTTC. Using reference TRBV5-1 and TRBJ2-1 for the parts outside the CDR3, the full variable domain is KAGVTQTPRYLIKTRGQQVTLSCSPISGHRSVSWYQQTPGQGLQFLFEYFSETQRNKGNFPGRFSGRQFSNSRSEMNVSTLELGDSALYLCASSVQSTGDEQFFGPGTRLTVL.

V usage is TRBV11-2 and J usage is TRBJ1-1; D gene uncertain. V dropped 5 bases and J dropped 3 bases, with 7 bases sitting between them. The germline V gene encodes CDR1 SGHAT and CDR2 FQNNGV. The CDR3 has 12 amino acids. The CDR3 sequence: CASSRGYTEAFF. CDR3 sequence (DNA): TGTGCCAGCAGCCGGGGTTACACTGAAGCTTTCTTT.